This is a list of T cell receptor beta chains from one sample in a study of radiotherapy plus CTLA-4 blockade in lung cancer. Method: immunoSEQ multiplex PCR; TCRdb's copy keeps in-frame clones and lacks some. This table holds 48,000 or so clones, about 83% found once. Specimen: peripheral blood, collected from a patient treated with radiotherapy plus ipilimumab. The receptors stem from a human donor with non-small cell lung cancer whose response to radiotherapy plus ipilimumab could not be evaluated. Both conserved end residues are part of each CDR3. A D gene is named only where the DNA matches it firmly. Expanded clones are given a class, and other clones once, few, many or no size at all.

size,V,J,D,DNA,CDR3
-,TRBV7-2,TRBJ2-1,TRBD1,TGTGCCAGCAGCTCCCGGACAGGGGGCTCCTACAATGAGCAGTTCTTC,CASSSRTGGSYNEQFF
-,TRBV15,TRBJ2-1,-,TGTGCCACCAGCAGAGACGCAGGTTACAATGAGCAGTTCTTC,CATSRDAGYNEQFF
-,TRBV5-1,TRBJ2-2,-,TGCGCCAGCAGCTTGGGTTCCGCGAACACCGGGGAGCTGTTTTTT,CASSLGSANTGELFF
-,TRBV25-1,TRBJ2-5,TRBD2,TGTGCCAGCAGTGATTTAGCGGGAAAAAAAGAGACCCAGTACTTC,CASSDLAGKKETQYF
-,TRBV6-6,TRBJ1-5,-,TGTGCCAGCAGTTATCCAGGGAATCAGCCCCAGCATTTT,CASSYPGNQPQHF
few,TRBV30,TRBJ1-6,-,TGTGCCTGGAGGACTTATAGCTCCTATAATTCACCCCTCCACTTT,CAWRTYSSYNSPLHF
-,TRBV27,TRBJ2-7,TRBD2,TGTGCCGCCCGGGGCGGGAGGATTGGCGAGCAGTACTTC,CAARGGRIGEQYF
once,TRBV9,TRBJ2-6,-,TGTGCCAGCTCTCAGGGAACCGGGGCCAACGTCCTGACTTTC,CASSQGTGANVLTF
-,TRBV28,TRBJ1-4,TRBD1,TGTGCCAGCACCGCGGACAGGCTTAATGAAAAACTGTTTTTT,CASTADRLNEKLFF
-,TRBV30,TRBJ2-7,TRBD1,TGTGCCTGGGGGGAAACAGGGGGAAGCGAGCAGTACTTC,CAWGETGGSEQYF
-,TRBV28,TRBJ1-1,TRBD1,TGTGCCAGCAGGGGACAGGGGAACACTGAAGCTTTCTTT,CASRGQGNTEAFF
-,TRBV11-1,TRBJ2-1,TRBD2,TGTGCCAGCAGCCCGGGGGCGGGACTAGCAGACAATGAGCAGTTCTTC,CASSPGAGLADNEQFF
once,TRBV5-8,TRBJ2-2,TRBD1,TGTGCCAGCAGCTTCCGGGACAGGGTCTCCGGGGAGCTGTTTTTT,CASSFRDRVSGELFF
-,TRBV28,TRBJ1-2,-,TGTGCCAGCAGTTTATGGGCCCCTGGTGGCGGGAGGTATGGCTACACCTTC,CASSLWAPGGGRYGYTF
-,TRBV7-8,TRBJ2-3,TRBD2,TGTGCCAGCAGCTTAAGACTAGCTGCTAGCACAGATACGCAGTATTTT,CASSLRLAASTDTQYF
-,TRBV7-8,TRBJ1-6,-,TGTGCCAGCAGTTCCACTAACTATAATTCACCCCTCCACTTT,CASSSTNYNSPLHF
-,TRBV9,TRBJ1-3,-,TGTGCCAGCAGCGGAACTAGCTCTGGAAACACCATATATTTT,CASSGTSSGNTIYF
-,TRBV15,TRBJ2-1,TRBD2,TGTGCCACCAGCAGAGAGTGGCTAGCGGGAGTCTCCTACAATGAGCAGTTCTTC,CATSREWLAGVSYNEQFF
-,TRBV28,TRBJ2-7,-,TGTGCCAGCAGTTCCCCATACGTGCCCGACACCTACGAGCAGTACTTC,CASSSPYVPDTYEQYF
-,TRBV4-2,TRBJ1-1,TRBD1,TGTGCCAGCAGCCAAATGACATACCGGGACAGGGGGCCTACTGAAGCTTTCTTT,CASSQMTYRDRGPTEAFF
-,TRBV7-2,TRBJ1-5,-,TGTGCCAGCAGCTCCCAGGGAGGGGCCCAGCCCCAGCATTTT,CASSSQGGAQPQHF
-,TRBV25-1,TRBJ2-7,-,TGTGCCAGCAGTGCCAGGGGTCTTGCAGGATACGAGCAGTACTTC,CASSARGLAGYEQYF
-,TRBV29-1,TRBJ2-7,TRBD1,TGCAGCGTCCCCCAACAGGGGGCGAGGGAGCAGTACTTC,CSVPQQGAREQYF
-,TRBV6-1,TRBJ1-2,-,TGTGCCAGCAGTCCTACTCACCGAAGGAGAGATGGCTACACCTTC,CASSPTHRRRDGYTF
-,TRBV7-2,TRBJ1-2,TRBD1,TGTGCCAGCAGCTTAGGGCTCACAGGGGTGGCTGGCTACACCTTC,CASSLGLTGVAGYTF
-,TRBV7-9,TRBJ2-3,-,TGTGCCAGCAGCCCGATCGGGGGACAGTCTTTTAATACGCAGTATTTT,CASSPIGGQSFNTQYF
-,TRBV7-9,TRBJ2-1,-,TGTGCCAGCAGCTTCGGGGGGCGGGGCTATGAGCAGTTCTTC,CASSFGGRGYEQFF
-,TRBV6-1,TRBJ2-7,-,TGTGCCAGCAGTGACAGGATCTACGAGCAGTACTTC,CASSDRIYEQYF
-,TRBV18,TRBJ1-1,TRBD1,TGTGCCAGCTCACCAAGACAGGGGGCGCAAACTGAAGCTTTCTTT,CASSPRQGAQTEAFF
-,TRBV4-3,TRBJ1-2,-,TGCGCCAGCAGCGAAGGACGGACCTGGGAGTATGGCTACACCTTC,CASSEGRTWEYGYTF
-,TRBV2,TRBJ2-6,-,TGTGCCAGCAGTGCATGGGGGGCTGGGGCCAACGTCCTGACTTTC,CASSAWGAGANVLTF
-,TRBV4-3,TRBJ2-7,TRBD2,TGCGCCAGCAGCCACTCCATGACTAGCGGGAGCGACGAGCAGTACTTC,CASSHSMTSGSDEQYF
-,TRBV9,TRBJ2-7,-,TGTGCCAGCAGCGTAGATTCGAGCGAGCAGTACTTC,CASSVDSSEQYF
-,TRBV28,TRBJ1-5,-,TGTGCCAGCTCCCCAGGGGCGGACCAGCCCCAGCATTTT,CASSPGADQPQHF
-,TRBV7-2,TRBJ2-2,TRBD2,TGTGCCAGCAGCTTAGTAGCGGGGGCGCGCGGGGAGCTGTTTTTT,CASSLVAGARGELFF
-,TRBV11-2,TRBJ1-2,-,TGTGCCAGCAGCTTAGGACAGATCAGGGGCTACACCTTC,CASSLGQIRGYTF
once,TRBV30,TRBJ2-1,TRBD2,TGTGCCTGGAGCGTCGTTCTCCGGGGGGACAATGAGCAGTTCTTC,CAWSVVLRGDNEQFF
-,TRBV5-1,TRBJ2-5,TRBD2,TGCGCCAGCAGCCTACTAGCGGGAGTGCTAGAGACCCAGTACTTC,CASSLLAGVLETQYF